Below are 19 T cell receptor beta chains sequenced from a single sample in a study of T cells in Graves' hyperthyroidism and ophthalmopathy. Amplified TCR beta CDR3 regions came from RNA transcripts. The study used the HTBI primer set for a first-round RT-PCR of the TCR CDR3. TCRdb re-derived calls from the multiplex PCR reads in MiXCR, one entry per CDR3 protein. Of some 270,000 distinct CDR3 sequences listed, about an eighth were seen once; the top ten hold more than 7.5%. The sequencing input was blood. The receptors were gathered from a woman aged 25 to 45 with Graves' hyperthyroidism that later progressed to Graves' ophthalmopathy.

This clonotype was detected only a few times. V usage is TRBV5-1 and J usage is TRBJ1-1, with 8 bases identical to TRBD1. The CDR3 covers 15 residues. CDR1 and CDR2 (germline): SGHRS, YFSETQ. The V segment lost 2 bases and the J segment 4 bases; nucleotides outside the gene matches: 7. As DNA, the CDR3 is TGCGCCAGCAGCTTAGACCAGGGGGCGGGCACTGAAGCTTTCTTT. This translates into CASSLDQGAGTEAFF.

The sample holds many counts of this clonotype. The chain has TRBV28 and TRBJ2-7; D could derive from TRBD1 or TRBD2 (5 bases each). Germline V CDR1 and CDR2: MDHEN, SYDVKM. Trimming left V 7 bases short and J 0 bases short, with 13 bases between. The CDR3 spans 14 residues. The CDR3 region is CASTPGGSSYEQYF. DNA for the CDR3: TGTGCCAGCACCCCTGGGGGTAGCTCCTACGAGCAGTACTTC.

The chain is built from TRBV6-1 and TRBJ2-4; 9 nucleotides line up with TRBD1. This CDR3 comprises 16 residues. Trimming cost V 4 bases and J 1 base; bases outside gene matches: 5. The germline gives CDR1 MNHNS, CDR2 SASEGT. Written as DNA, the CDR3 is TGTGCCAGCAGTGGAGACAGGGGGAGTGCCAAAAACATTCAGTACTTC. Its translation is CASSGDRGSAKNIQYF.

This clonotype was counted many times. The chain uses TRBV6-1 and TRBJ2-2; TRBD1 or TRBD2 may be the D gene (5 bases each). CDR1 is MNHNS, CDR2 SASEGT, per germline. Trimming stripped 7 bases from V and 7 bases from J, with 16 bases between. The CDR3 spans 14 residues. The CDR3 bases are TGTGCCAGCACCCGGGGCGATGGGTTCGGGGAGCTGTTTTTT. It is translated as CASTRGDGFGELFF.

This clonotype has ten or more counts. This chain links TRBV20-1 with TRBJ2-1; D perhaps matches TRBD1 (6 bases). This CDR3 is built from 13 residues. Germline V CDR1 and CDR2: DFQATT, SNEGSKA (reference sequence). The germline V and J ends were trimmed by 7 bases and 4 bases, with 14 bases remaining between them. The CDR3 coding sequence is TGCAGTGGTCTCCGGACAGCTTACAATGAGCAGTTCTTC. Translation gives CSGLRTAYNEQFF.

For the CDR3, the DNA is TGTGCCAGTAGTATTGATCGAGCGGGGCAGATGTACAATGAGCAGTTCTTC. Translating it yields CASSIDRAGQMYNEQFF. The chain uses TRBV19 and TRBJ2-1; 7 bases fit TRBD2. This CDR3 has 17 amino acids. Germline CDR1 and CDR2: LNHDA and SQIVND (reference sequence). V lost 3 bases and J lost 4; bases outside the gene matches: 12.

J is TRBJ2-2 and V is TRBV9; TRBD1 matches 10 bases. Per germline, CDR1 SGDLS and CDR2 YYNGEE. Unmatched junction bases numbered 11, after V lost 4 bases and J lost 5 bases. The CDR3 has 17 amino acids. Written as DNA, the CDR3 is TGTGCCAGCAGCAAAGCAGGGGACAGGGGAAATACCGGGGAGCTGTTTTTT. Residues: CASSKAGDRGNTGELFF.

This chain uses TRBV4-3 with TRBJ2-7; D may be TRBD1 (5 bases). The germline gives CDR1 LGHNA, CDR2 YSLEER. The length of the CDR3 is 15 residues. Trimming removed 0 bases from V and 5 bases from J, with 14 bases in between. In DNA, the CDR3 is TGCGCCAGCAGCCAAGAAGGATTAAGACAGAACGAGCAGTACTTC. Translation gives CASSQEGLRQNEQYF.

This clonotype appeared many times. V usage is TRBV4-1 and J usage is TRBJ2-7; TRBD1 is a possible D gene (5 bases). The CDR3 sequence is 14 residues long. V was clipped by 1 base and J by 3 bases, with 10 bases between them. From germline, CDR1 is MGHRA and CDR2 YSYEKL. CDR3 residues: CASSQVAGNYEQYF. The CDR3 nucleotides are TGCGCCAGCAGCCAAGTAGCAGGGAACTACGAGCAGTACTTC.

This clonotype has at least ten counts. This chain joins TRBV12-3 or TRBV12-4 and TRBJ1-5; D is perhaps TRBD1 (5 bases). The ends were cut back, 6 bases at V and 0 bases at J, with 15 bases in the middle. This CDR3 region has 16 residues. CDR3 bases: TGTGCCAGCAGCCTGGGGGGGACTTATAGCAATCAGCCCCAGCATTTT. Translated: CASSLGGTYSNQPQHF.

The chain couples TRBV5-1 to TRBJ2-2; D unresolved. Looked up from germline, CDR1 is SGHRS and CDR2 is YFSETQ. V was clipped by 5 bases and J by 4 bases, with 6 bases between them. This CDR3 spans 12 amino acids. DNA for the CDR3: TGCGCCAGCAGAGTGAGCACCGGGGAGCTGTTTTTT. Its protein is CASRVSTGELFF.

This clonotype was seen at least ten times. This chain links TRBV27 with TRBJ2-1; the D gene is possibly TRBD2 (6 bases). The CDR3 consists of 13 residues. V was cut by 5 bases and J by 7 bases, with 12 bases left in between. Germline CDR1 and CDR2: MNHEY and SMNVEV (reference sequence). The CDR3 is CASSPYGGNEQFF. As DNA, the CDR3 is TGTGCCAGCAGTCCTTATGGGGGGAATGAGCAGTTCTTC.

This clonotype has only a few counts. This sequence joins TRBV2 and TRBJ2-5; TRBD2 agrees at 14 bases. The germline V gene encodes CDR1 SNHLY and CDR2 FYNNEI. This CDR3 is built from 16 residues. With V trimmed by 4 bases and J by 2 bases, 3 bases remained unmatched. The CDR3: CASSGLAGGRQETQYF. CDR3 in DNA: TGTGCCAGCAGTGGACTAGCGGGAGGGCGACAAGAGACCCAGTACTTC.

The sample holds many counts of this clonotype. The CDR3 coding sequence is TGTGCCAGCAGCTTAGGGCCTAGCGGGAATATATACAATGAGCAGTTCTTC. Encoded protein: CASSLGPSGNIYNEQFF. V is TRBV7-8 and J is TRBJ2-1, with TRBD2 matching over 9 bases. The germline V gene has CDR1 SGHVS and CDR2 FQNEAQ. This CDR3 contains 17 residues. With 1 base clipped from V and 4 bases from J, the junction kept 8 bases outside the gene matches.

This clonotype was picked up a small number of times. The rearrangement links TRBV5-1 to TRBJ2-6; D unresolved. V lost 3 bases and J 0 bases, leaving 16 bases between the germline ends. Per germline, CDR1 SGHRS and CDR2 YFSETQ. The CDR3 length is 18 residues. CDR3 nucleotide sequence: TGCGCCAGCAGCTATGCAGGCCCCACCCACTCTGGGGCCAACGTCCTGACTTTC. Residues: CASSYAGPTHSGANVLTF.

This clonotype was seen ten or more times. The chain is built from TRBV18 and TRBJ2-7; the D gene could be TRBD1 or TRBD2 (5 bases each). Trimming removed 3 bases from V and 3 bases from J, with 12 bases in between. Germline-derived CDR1 and CDR2 are KGHSH and LQKENI. CDR3 length: 14 amino acids. The CDR3 DNA reads as TGTGCCAGCTCACCCTCCCGGGACGACTACGAGCAGTACTTC. Its protein is CASSPSRDDYEQYF.

This clonotype was counted ten times or more. The rearrangement links TRBV18 to TRBJ1-5, with D maybe TRBD1 (5 bases). The V end was cut by 1 base, the J end by 1 base, with 8 bases between. CDR3 length equals 15 residues. Per the germline V gene, CDR1 is KGHSH and CDR2 is LQKENI. The CDR3 reads CASSPQGHSNQPQHF. Here the CDR3 DNA reads TGTGCCAGCTCACCACAGGGGCACAGCAATCAGCCCCAGCATTTT.

This clonotype was seen repeatedly, ten times or more. The genes are TRBV7-9 and TRBJ2-1; 7 bases agree with TRBD1. Germline CDR1 is SEHNR and CDR2 is FQNEAQ (reference sequence). The J segment lost 7 bases and the V segment lost 1 base, leaving 10 bases of the junction unmatched. The CDR3 is 16 amino acids. CDR3: CASSLEETGLRNEQFF. CDR3 DNA: TGTGCCAGCAGCTTAGAAGAGACAGGGTTGAGGAATGAGCAGTTCTTC.

For this clonotype: A much more abundant neighbour one base away suggests this may be a read error. The V gene is TRBV7-2, the J gene TRBJ2-1, with 12 bases matching TRBD2. The CDR3 spans 16 residues. After removal of 7 bases from V and 5 bases from J, the junction contained 9 bases not matched to a gene. Germline V gene lookup returns CDR1 SGHTA and CDR2 FQGNSA. CDR3 sequence reads: CASIPLAGGPNNEQFF. The CDR3 DNA sequence: TGTGCCAGCATCCCTCTAGCGGGAGGGCCGAACAATGAGCAGTTCTTC.